This is a list of T cell receptor beta chains from one sample in a study of blood T cells in healthy people across ages. TCRdb reprocessed the 5' RACE reads via MiXCR and lists one record per CDR3 protein. The repertoire has about 720,000 distinct CDR3 sequences, roughly 25% of them found once; the top ten carry 3% to 4.5%. The data also belong to a second study, concerning T cells of mothers and their children.

Sequencing used blood. These receptors all come from a boy aged 5-17 years in good health. The CDR3 runs from the conserved cysteine through the conserved F or W. A D gene is named only where the DNA matches it firmly. Some rows mark clone size as missing; the rest say once, few, many or name a class of expanded clone.

DNA,CDR3,D,V,size,J
TGTGCCACAGGGTCTCGAGAGACCCAGTACTTC,CATGSRETQYF,.,TRBV12-3/TRBV12-4,.,TRBJ2-5
TGTGCCAGCAGTTTAGGTTCAGGGGACAATGAGCAGTTCTTC,CASSLGSGDNEQFF,.,TRBV27,once,TRBJ2-1
TGTGCCAGCAGTTCGCCCCAGACAGGGAACTATGGCTACACCTTC,CASSSPQTGNYGYTF,TRBD1,TRBV28,.,TRBJ1-2
TGTGCCTCCCGACAGCTTCTCAACACCGGGGAGCTGTTTTTT,CASRQLLNTGELFF,.,TRBV2,.,TRBJ2-2
TGTGCCAGCAGCCCGTCCCGGGACAGCCGGCCTAAGAACACTGAAGCTTTCTTT,CASSPSRDSRPKNTEAFF,TRBD1,TRBV28,few,TRBJ1-1
TGTGCCAGCATCTTCTCAGGACTAGCGGGAGCAGGCAATGAGCAGTTCTTC,CASIFSGLAGAGNEQFF,TRBD2,TRBV12-3/TRBV12-4,once,TRBJ2-1
TGTGCCAGCAGCGCTAGACGGGACGCCCGCTACGAGCAGTACTTC,CASSARRDARYEQYF,.,TRBV7-2,few,TRBJ2-7
TGTGCCAGCAGTTTATCGGGTTCAGGGACGGCCAAAAACATTCAGTACTTC,CASSLSGSGTAKNIQYF,.,TRBV28,few,TRBJ2-4
TGTGCCATCCGCGCTTGGTCCGAGGGCTACGAGCAGTACTTC,CAIRAWSEGYEQYF,.,TRBV28,.,TRBJ2-7
TGTGCCAGCAGCTTACGCGGGAGGTTAGTCGATGAGCAGTTCTTC,CASSLRGRLVDEQFF,TRBD2,TRBV7-2,once,TRBJ2-1
TGCGCCAGCAGCCAGACACCTGGACCGACCCTCTCCTACGAGCAGTACTTC,CASSQTPGPTLSYEQYF,.,TRBV4-1,few,TRBJ2-7
TGTGCCAGCAGCCAACAGGGTATTGGTGAGCAGTTCTTC,CASSQQGIGEQFF,.,TRBV7-9,.,TRBJ2-1
TGTGCCAGCAGCCCACTAGGCGGGGTCCAAGAGACCCAGTACTTC,CASSPLGGVQETQYF,.,TRBV7-6,few,TRBJ2-5
TGTGCCAGCAGCCATGTCCCGCCGGGTAGCGGAGAATACGAGCAGTACTTC,CASSHVPPGSGEYEQYF,.,TRBV4-2,few,TRBJ2-7
TGTGCCAGCAGCTTCCGGGGCATGAACACTGAAGCTTTCTTT,CASSFRGMNTEAFF,.,TRBV11-1,.,TRBJ1-1
TGTGCCAGCAGCCAAAATGTGCAGATCCAGACCCAGTACTTC,CASSQNVQIQTQYF,.,TRBV14,few,TRBJ2-5
TGCGCCAGCAGCCAAGATTCGACTAGCGGGGGGATAAGCTACGAGCAGTACTTC,CASSQDSTSGGISYEQYF,TRBD2,TRBV4-3,.,TRBJ2-7
TGTGCCAGCAGTTTCACTAGCGGGATCGAGCAGTTCTTC,CASSFTSGIEQFF,TRBD2,TRBV12-3/TRBV12-4,.,TRBJ2-1
TGTGCCTGGAGCCTCGGGGAGATCCAAGAGACCCAGTACTTC,CAWSLGEIQETQYF,.,TRBV30,.,TRBJ2-5
TGTGCCAGCAGCCAGTGGACTAGCGGGTCGAAAGAGACCCAGTACTTC,CASSQWTSGSKETQYF,TRBD2,TRBV7-6,few,TRBJ2-5
TGCGCCAGCAGTGACTCCCTAGCGCTCACAAGCTACGAGCAGTACTTC,CASSDSLALTSYEQYF,.,TRBV10-2,few,TRBJ2-7
TGTGCCAGCAGCGCTAGGACAGGGGGCCCTGGAAACACCATATATTTT,CASSARTGGPGNTIYF,TRBD1,TRBV9,.,TRBJ1-3
TGTGCCAGCAGTTACTCGAGTTCAGATACGCAGTATTTT,CASSYSSSDTQYF,.,TRBV6-5,few,TRBJ2-3
TGTGCCAGCAGCTTCCGAATTAATTCACCCCTCCACTTT,CASSFRINSPLHF,.,TRBV11-2,.,TRBJ1-6
TGCAGCGTTGAAGTCGGAACAGAAAACATTCAGTACTTC,CSVEVGTENIQYF,.,TRBV29-1,.,TRBJ2-4
TGTGCCAGCAGCTCTTCGACGGAAGAGACCCAGTACTTC,CASSSSTEETQYF,.,TRBV7-9,.,TRBJ2-5
TGTGCCAGCAGCCCTATCCCTGGGATTCAAGAGACCCAGTACTTC,CASSPIPGIQETQYF,.,TRBV5-6,few,TRBJ2-5
TGTGCCAGCAGCGTAGCAAATCGGGGGGGACAGGGGGCAAATGAGCAGTTCTTC,CASSVANRGGQGANEQFF,TRBD1,TRBV9,.,TRBJ2-1
TGTGCCAGCAGCTTAAGGGGGGCGCATGGCTACACCTTC,CASSLRGAHGYTF,.,TRBV7-9,few,TRBJ1-2
TGTGCCAGTCAACCGGGACAGGGGGCCATCGAGCAGTACTTC,CASQPGQGAIEQYF,TRBD1,TRBV19,few,TRBJ2-7
TGTGCCAGCAGCCCCCGAAGACTAGCGGTGGACAATGAGCAGTTCTTC,CASSPRRLAVDNEQFF,TRBD2,TRBV7-9,few,TRBJ2-1
TGTGCCAGCAGCCAAGTATGGACTAGCATCACAGATACGCAGTATTTT,CASSQVWTSITDTQYF,TRBD2,TRBV3-1,few,TRBJ2-3
TGTGCCAGCAGTGCGGTGATCTCGTCAGGTACTCCCTACGAGCAGTACTTC,CASSAVISSGTPYEQYF,.,TRBV6-1,few,TRBJ2-7
TGCGCCAGCAGCTTGTTCGACAGTAACTACGAGCAGTACTTC,CASSLFDSNYEQYF,.,TRBV5-1,.,TRBJ2-7
TGTGCCAGCAGTTTTTCTCAGGGGAGCGGCCAAGAGACCCAGTACTTC,CASSFSQGSGQETQYF,.,TRBV28,few,TRBJ2-5
TGTGCCAGCAGCACCCCGACAGGGATGAACACTGAAGCTTTCTTT,CASSTPTGMNTEAFF,TRBD1,TRBV11-2,.,TRBJ1-1
TGTGCCAGCACCCCCGGGACAGGATACACCGGGGAGCTGTTTTTT,CASTPGTGYTGELFF,TRBD1,TRBV28,.,TRBJ2-2
TGCAGTGCTAGGGGACGTTTCTACGAGCAGTACTTC,CSARGRFYEQYF,.,TRBV20-1,.,TRBJ2-7
TGTGCCAGCAGTTTTTGGTACAGAGGAAGCTATGGCTACACCTTC,CASSFWYRGSYGYTF,.,TRBV12-3/TRBV12-4,few,TRBJ1-2
TGTGCCGGCAGCCAACTTGGAGCTCCGGGAGGGTACGAGCAGTACTTC,CAGSQLGAPGGYEQYF,TRBD2,TRBV7-2,.,TRBJ2-7
TGTGCCAGCAGTTTGGAGGGAGTTACCTACGAGCAGTACTTC,CASSLEGVTYEQYF,.,TRBV28,few,TRBJ2-7
TGTGCCAGCAGCCCTAGGTCCTTTAGGGAGGCTCCTGAGCAGTTCTTC,CASSPRSFREAPEQFF,.,TRBV28,.,TRBJ2-1
TGTGCCAGCAGTGAAACTGACTCCACGGTGGGTTCACCCCTCCACTTT,CASSETDSTVGSPLHF,.,TRBV27,few,TRBJ1-6
TGCAGCGTTCGTTCGGGACTAGCGTCCGATGAGCAGTTCTTC,CSVRSGLASDEQFF,TRBD2,TRBV29-1,few,TRBJ2-1
TGTGCCAGCAGTTACGTGTCTGGGTATGAGCAGTTCTTC,CASSYVSGYEQFF,.,TRBV6-2/TRBV6-3,.,TRBJ2-1
TGCGCCAGCAGGCAAGAAGGGGGGTCCTACGAGCAGTACTTC,CASRQEGGSYEQYF,.,TRBV4-3,.,TRBJ2-7
TGTGCCACCAGCAGAGCAACCTACACCGGGGAGCTGTTTTTT,CATSRATYTGELFF,.,TRBV15,.,TRBJ2-2
TGTGCCAGCAGCTGGACTAGCGGGCAGGGTAAAGAGACCCAGTACTTC,CASSWTSGQGKETQYF,TRBD2,TRBV7-2,few,TRBJ2-5
TGTGCCAGCAGAGTTGGGAACACGAACACAGAAGCTTTCTTT,CASRVGNTNTEAFF,.,TRBV2,.,TRBJ1-1
TGTGCCAGCAGTCCCCAGTGGTCCTACGAGCAGTACTTC,CASSPQWSYEQYF,.,TRBV27,.,TRBJ2-7
TGTGCCAGCAGCTTAGCCGCTGGGGAAAACATTCAGTACTTC,CASSLAAGENIQYF,.,TRBV7-2,.,TRBJ2-4
TGTGCCAGCAGCTTAGTTGTCGGGGGAGGACAGGGTCGTGGCTACACCTTC,CASSLVVGGGQGRGYTF,TRBD1,TRBV7-2,.,TRBJ1-2